The 19 T cell receptor beta chains listed next were all sequenced from one sample in a study of beta chain features in type 1 diabetes. Expressed TCRB transcripts were sequenced because the entire RNA isolate underwent reverse transcription. Method: immunoSEQ multiplex PCR; TCRdb's copy keeps in-frame clones and lacks some. The table includes over 150,000 clones, almost 8% detected once. No antigens are known for them. Broader study findings: A moderate, significant TCRB CDR3 shortening appeared in type 1 diabetes across four CD4+ subsets.

The specimen sequenced was central memory CD4+ T cells from blood. These receptors came from a man aged 18 to 35 with type 1 diabetes.

The chain links TRBV6-6 to TRBJ2-1; 13 positions agree with TRBD2. In germline, CDR1 is MNHNY, CDR2 SVGAGI (reference sequence). CDR3 length equals 13 residues. Trimming removed 7 bases from V and 9 bases from J; junction bases left unmatched: 3. CDR3 bases: TGTGCCAGCACACTAGCGGGAGGGATTGAGCAGTTCTTC. Residues: CASTLAGGIEQFF.

The sample holds a few counts of this clone. The chain employs TRBV9 and TRBJ1-6; no definite D call. Between the trimmed V and J ends, which lost 3 bases and 7 bases, there was a span of 11 bases. The germline CDR1 and CDR2 sequences are SGDLS and YYNGEE. The CDR3 loop spans 14 amino acids. CDR3 DNA: TGTGCCAGCAGCGCTCGAGGAGAAAATTCACCCCTCCACTTT. It encodes CASSARGENSPLHF.

The chain is built from TRBV2 and TRBJ1-2, with unresolved D. V lost 2 bases and J lost 0, with 13 bases in between. Germline CDR1 is SNHLY and CDR2 is FYNNEI. This CDR3 spans 16 amino acids. The CDR3 DNA sequence: TGTGCCAGCAGTGAATCCGGGGTCCCCACTAACTATGGCTACACCTTC. Its translation is CASSESGVPTNYGYTF.

The table lists this clone with a few counts. The rearrangement joins TRBV30 to TRBJ2-5, with D hard to call. This CDR3 has 12 amino acids. Germline lookup yields CDR1 GTSNPN and CDR2 SVGIG (reference sequence). Trimming stripped 3 bases from V and 6 bases from J, with 11 bases between. CDR3 protein: CAWSSRGKTQYF. The CDR3 DNA reads as TGTGCCTGGAGCTCCCGCGGAAAGACCCAGTACTTC.

This clone was counted between two and nine times. The chain carries TRBV30 and TRBJ1-1, with D possibly being TRBD1 (6 bases). CDR1 is GTSNPN, CDR2 SVGIG, per germline (reference sequence). V was pared by 4 bases and J by 1 base, with 10 bases between. The CDR3 sequence is 13 residues long. The CDR3 coding sequence is TGTGCCTGGACAAGGGGGGGGAACACTGAAGCTTTCTTT. This sequence encodes CAWTRGGNTEAFF.

This clone was found a few times. This chain uses TRBV20-1 with TRBJ2-3, with unresolved D. V lost 5 bases and J lost 2, with 5 bases in between. Germline V lookup: CDR1 DFQATT, CDR2 SNEGSKA (reference sequence). The CDR3 sequence is 11 residues long. CDR3 sequence reads: CSALSTDTQYF. The CDR3 nucleotides are TGCAGTGCTCTTTCCACAGATACGCAGTATTTT.

The CDR3 loop is CASSVRSGGNTEAFF. Written as DNA, the CDR3 is TGTGCCAGCAGTGTCCGATCAGGGGGGAACACTGAAGCTTTCTTT. The rearrangement uses TRBV28 and TRBJ1-1; TRBD1 matches 7 bases. The CDR3 spans 15 residues. The V gene end was trimmed by 5 bases and the J gene end by 1 base; junction bases not matched to a gene: 7. CDR1 and CDR2 (germline): MDHEN, SYDVKM.

The chain employs TRBV10-3 and TRBJ1-3; 7 bases line up with TRBD1. J lost 0 bases, V lost 4 bases, and 6 bases had no gene match. This CDR3 contains 16 residues. Germline-derived CDR1 and CDR2 are ENHRY and SYGVKD. CDR3 sequence reads: CAISGQQGSSGNTIYF. The CDR3 nucleotides read TGTGCCATCAGTGGGCAACAGGGGTCCTCTGGAAACACCATATATTTT.

A few counts support this clone. This sequence joins TRBV19 and TRBJ1-2, with D maybe TRBD1 (5 bases). Trimming took off 5 bases at V and 8 bases at J, with 21 bases between the two ends. Per the germline V gene, CDR1 is LNHDA and CDR2 is SQIVND (reference sequence). The CDR3 is made up of 15 amino acids. The CDR3, as DNA: TGTGCCAGTAGTCCCCGGGCGGCTGGGGCTCAGGGCTACACCTTC. It yields the protein CASSPRAAGAQGYTF. The full variable domain, rest sourced from reference TRBV19 and TRBJ1-2, is DGGITQSPKYLFRKEGQNVTLSCEQNLNHDAMYWYRQDPGQGLRLIYYSQIVNDFQKGDIAEGYSVSREKKESFPLTVTSAQKNPTAFYLCASSPRAAGAQGYTFGSGTRLTVV.

This clone was observed a few times. V and J are TRBV2 and TRBJ1-1; D perhaps matches TRBD1 (5 bases). Trimming took off 8 bases at V and 0 bases at J, with 10 bases between the two ends. The CDR3 covers 13 residues. Germline CDR1 and CDR2: SNHLY and FYNNEI. The CDR3 sequence is CASLRAMNTEAFF. CDR3 sequence (DNA): TGTGCCAGCCTCAGGGCTATGAACACTGAAGCTTTCTTT.

There are a few counts of this clone. Other DNA sequences in the same sample also yield this CDR3. The V and J genes are TRBV11-2 and TRBJ2-5; 11 bases are shared with TRBD1. Germline CDR1 SGHAT, CDR2 FQNNGV. CDR3 length equals 14 residues. With V trimmed by 5 bases and J by 2 bases, 1 base remained unmatched. CDR3 nucleotides: TGTGCCAGCAGCCGGGACAGGGGGCAAGAGACCCAGTACTTC. It yields the protein CASSRDRGQETQYF.

This clone was recorded a few times. The V call is TRBV30, the J call TRBJ2-3; 8 bases agree with TRBD1. Losses at the gene ends were 4 bases for V and 3 bases for J; bases not matched to a gene: 6. The CDR3 runs 14 residues. The germline V gene has CDR1 GTSNPN and CDR2 SVGIG (reference sequence). Written as DNA, the CDR3 is TGTGCCTGGAATAGACAGGGGCAGACAGATACGCAGTATTTT. This sequence encodes CAWNRQGQTDTQYF.

The chain couples TRBV2 to TRBJ2-5, with D perhaps TRBD2 (5 bases). V was pared by 4 bases and J by 5 bases, with 11 bases between. The germline gives CDR1 SNHLY, CDR2 FYNNEI. The CDR3 spans 13 residues. The CDR3 sequence is CASSGVAKETQYF. CDR3 DNA: TGTGCCAGCAGTGGGGTAGCGAAGGAGACCCAGTACTTC.

This clone has only a few counts. The rearrangement joins TRBV29-1 to TRBJ1-1; 7 bases line up with TRBD1. Germline V gene sequence: CDR1 SQVTM, CDR2 ANQGSEA. The CDR3 spans 14 residues. The V gene end was trimmed by 6 bases and the J gene end by 4 bases; junction bases not matched to a gene: 11. CDR3 amino acids: CSVNGKGAGTEAFF. The CDR3 DNA sequence: TGCAGCGTAAATGGGAAGGGGGCGGGCACTGAAGCTTTCTTT.

This clone appeared a few times. The rearrangement joins TRBV7-9 to TRBJ2-3, with D perhaps matching TRBD2 (6 bases). The CDR3 is made up of 16 amino acids. The germline CDR1 and CDR2 sequences are SEHNR and FQNEAQ (reference sequence). Trimming left V 5 bases short and J 5 bases short, with 20 bases between. CDR3: CASSPLGRDRLDTQYF. CDR3 nucleotides: TGTGCCAGCAGCCCCCTCGGGCGGGATAGGTTAGATACGCAGTATTTT. Drawing the rest from reference TRBV7-9 and TRBJ2-3, the complete variable domain is DTGVSQNPRHKITKRGQNVTFRCDPISEHNRLYWYRQTLGQGPEFLTYFQNEAQLEKSRLLSDRFSAERPKGSFSTLEIQRTEQGDSAMYLCASSPLGRDRLDTQYFGPGTRLTVL.

The genes are TRBV5-1 and TRBJ2-1; D might be TRBD2 (6 bases). CDR1 and CDR2 from the germline V gene are SGHRS and YFSETQ. This CDR3 has 14 residues. V lost 1 base to trimming and J lost 9 bases, with 14 bases between them. CDR3 loop: CASSLTAGRSEQFF. CDR3 bases: TGCGCCAGCAGCTTGACGGCAGGGAGGAGTGAGCAGTTCTTC.

This clone was found a few times. The chain couples TRBV6-6 to TRBJ2-7, with 7 positions matching TRBD2. The CDR3 is made up of 14 amino acids. The V segment lost 6 bases and the J segment 6 bases; nucleotides outside the gene matches: 11. In germline, CDR1 is MNHNY, CDR2 SVGAGI (reference sequence). The CDR3 spells CASSLNGGMSEQYF. The CDR3 DNA sequence: TGTGCCAGCAGCCTCAACGGGGGGATGTCCGAGCAGTACTTC.

This clone was counted only a few times. The genes are TRBV4-1 and TRBJ2-7; a possible D gene is TRBD2 (5 bases). CDR1 is MGHRA, CDR2 YSYEKL, per germline. Trimming removed 0 bases at V and 4 bases at J, with 7 bases between. CDR3 size: 13 residues. The CDR3 loop reads CASSQDRGYEQYF. The CDR3 region has the DNA TGCGCCAGCAGCCAAGATCGCGGGTACGAGCAGTACTTC.

The chain uses TRBV7-2 and TRBJ2-7; 7 bases match TRBD1. The J segment lost 9 bases and the V segment lost 0 bases, leaving 5 bases of the junction unmatched. The germline CDR1 and CDR2 sequences are SGHTA and FQGNSA. The CDR3 totals 13 residues. The CDR3 loop is CASSLADGTAQYF. The CDR3 region has the DNA TGTGCCAGCAGCTTAGCGGACGGGACAGCGCAGTACTTC.